This T cell receptor (beta chain) was observed in a study of blood T cell repertoires in COVID-19. Overall study: Sites in the United States, Italy and Spain provided acute and convalescent COVID-19 samples. T cells, B-cell-depleted T cells, or PBMCs provided the cDNA or gDNA that served as material.

As processed by the authors: Estimated nucleated cell counts came from reference gene primer amplification. Produced via immunoSEQ multiplex PCR; TCRdb's table is partial and in-frame only. V and J calls and clone size are given by that table; D and trimming were obtained from the DNA. The sample has approximately 100,000 clones, just under 85% seen once. The CDR3 is 15 residues long. Germline CDR1 and CDR2: MNHEY and SMNVEV (reference sequence). After removal of 5 bases from V and 4 bases from J, the junction contained 9 bases not matched to a gene. The chain carries TRBV27 and TRBJ1-2; the match to TRBD1 covers 8 bases. The sequence derives from a man in his 70s with acute or convalescent COVID-19. The sequenced sample consisted of peripheral blood. DNA of the CDR3: TGTGCCAGCAGTCCTACAGGGGGAATTCTCTATGGCTACACCTTC. Encoded protein: CASSPTGGILYGYTF.